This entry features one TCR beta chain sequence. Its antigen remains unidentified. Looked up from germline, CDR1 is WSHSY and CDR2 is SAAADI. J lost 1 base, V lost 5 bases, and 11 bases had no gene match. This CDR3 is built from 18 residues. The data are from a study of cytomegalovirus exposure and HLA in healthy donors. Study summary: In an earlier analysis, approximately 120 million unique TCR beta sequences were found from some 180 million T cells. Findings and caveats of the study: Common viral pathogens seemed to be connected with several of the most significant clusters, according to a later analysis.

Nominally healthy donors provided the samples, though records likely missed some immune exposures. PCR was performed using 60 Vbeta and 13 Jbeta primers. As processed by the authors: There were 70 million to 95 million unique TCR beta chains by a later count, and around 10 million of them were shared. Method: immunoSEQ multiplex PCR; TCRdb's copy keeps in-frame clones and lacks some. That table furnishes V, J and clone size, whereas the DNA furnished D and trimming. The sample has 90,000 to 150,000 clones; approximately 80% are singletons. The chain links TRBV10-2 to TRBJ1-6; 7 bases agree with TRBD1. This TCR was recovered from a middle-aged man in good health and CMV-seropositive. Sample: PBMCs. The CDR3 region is CASSKGARGASYNSPLHF. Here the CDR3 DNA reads TGCGCCAGCAGTAAGGGGGCGAGGGGGGCTTCCTATAATTCACCCCTCCACTTT.